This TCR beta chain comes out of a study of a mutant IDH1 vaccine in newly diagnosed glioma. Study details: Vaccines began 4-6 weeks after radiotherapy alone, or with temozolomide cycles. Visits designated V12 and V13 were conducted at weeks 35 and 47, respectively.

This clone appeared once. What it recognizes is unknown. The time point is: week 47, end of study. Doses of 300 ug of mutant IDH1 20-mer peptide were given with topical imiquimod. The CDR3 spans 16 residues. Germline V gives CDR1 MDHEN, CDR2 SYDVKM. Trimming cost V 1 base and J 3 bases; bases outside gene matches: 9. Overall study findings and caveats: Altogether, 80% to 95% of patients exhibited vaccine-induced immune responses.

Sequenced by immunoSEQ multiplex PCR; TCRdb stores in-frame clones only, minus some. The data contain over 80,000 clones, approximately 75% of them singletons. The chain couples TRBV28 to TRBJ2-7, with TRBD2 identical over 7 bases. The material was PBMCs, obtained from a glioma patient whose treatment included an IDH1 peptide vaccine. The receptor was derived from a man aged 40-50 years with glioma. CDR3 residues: CASSLSSIGGYYEQYF. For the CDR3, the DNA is TGTGCCAGCAGTTTATCTTCTATCGGGGGGTACTACGAGCAGTACTTC.